This TCR beta chain was documented in a study of T-cell memory formation after mild COVID-19. This clonotype showed up just a few times. Antigen specificity is unknown. Compared with germline, one end of the junction differs, possibly owing to a read error. Whole-study results and caveats: Day 15 to 85 contractors were CD4/CD8 balanced; later expanders leaned CD4+.

Constant-segment primers and 5'RACE yielded cDNA libraries for TCR alpha and TCR beta, each carrying sample barcodes and UMIs. TCRdb processed the 5' RACE reads anew with MiXCR; each CDR3 protein has one entry. Seen here are a few hundred thousand distinct CDR3 sequences, roughly 20% observed once, and the top ten hold around 20%. The sequence came from a man aged 18 to 30 who had mild COVID-19 (a few samples of this study predate the infection). Cell type and time point are not known. Material for sequencing was PBMCs or a T cell subset sorted from them (not recorded which).

The CDR3 region is CASSLASGQEYPRWF. In nucleotides, the CDR3 is TGCGCCAGCAGCTTGGCCTCGGGACAGGAATATCCCCGATGGTTC. The chain uses TRBV5-1 and TRBJ2-7; 8 bases line up with TRBD1. The germline gives CDR1 SGHRS, CDR2 YFSETQ. The CDR3 length is 15 residues.